What follows describes a single T cell receptor beta chain. It has no known antigen specificity. No base quality information exists; no much larger clone differs at one position. The data originate from a study of blood T cell repertoires in COVID-19 (dated by TCRdb to 2020 to 2021). About the study as a whole: Samples from collaborators originated in the United States, Italy and Spain and spanned both the acute and convalescent phases of COVID-19. The prospective study material was composed of cDNA or gDNA derived from T cells, B-cell-depleted T cells, or PBMCs. Subjects who had been exposed to COVID-19, were actively infected with it, or had recovered from it provided the deeply sampled blood TCRbeta repertoires that made up the dataset. The repertoires were made available in a free public database intended to serve as a resource for research on the immune response to SARS-CoV-2. The samples were drawn from the first 160 participants of the ongoing ImmuneRACE study and from over 950 subjects provided by 6 global collaborators. A de-identified subject ID, COVID-19 status, age in years and sex were almost always included in the sample metadata. HLA class I and class II types, where available, came from metadata supplied by the sample provider rather than from assay-based typing.

TCRbeta CDR3 regions were amplified from genomic DNA using the immunoSEQ Assay, a bias-controlled multiplex PCR. The paper's data handling went like this. The number of nucleated cells in each sample was estimated by amplification of reference gene primers within the assay. To quantify the absolute abundance of each unique TCRbeta CDR3 rearrangement, sequence reads were collapsed and filtered. For each sample, productive Simpson clonality was calculated by taking the square root of Simpson's diversity index across productive rearrangements. The table comes from immuneACCESS by way of TCRdb, which keeps in-frame sequences with V and J called. Part of the clones is missing from these tables; in studies checked, under half for an unresolved V gene and the rest for unknown reasons. V and J calls and clone size are given by that table; D and trimming were obtained from the DNA. This sample holds about 520,000 clones; 70% to 90% were observed only once. Clones ranked in the top ten supply 3% to 3.5% of the sample.

Results the study describes overall, beyond this receptor: The quantity of clinical and demographic metadata differed by source and by participant and was supplied without curation.

Each collaborating institution followed its own protocols to collect whole blood in K2EDTA tubes. For TCRbeta analysis, collaborator samples were shipped as frozen whole blood, as isolated PBMCs, or as DNA extracted from either sample type. Material for sequencing was peripheral blood. This TCR came from a human donor in a cohort sampled during active COVID-19.

Read as DNA, the sequence is TGTGCCAGCAGCGCCGGGACTAGCGGGAGGGTAGTCGCCGGGGAGCTGTTTTTT. Protein translation: CASSAGTSGRVVAGELFF. The chain joins TRBV5-4 to TRBJ2-2; 16 of the junction bases match TRBD2. Taken from the germline V gene (reference sequence), the CDR1 and CDR2 loops are SGHNT and YYREEE. V is pruned by 4 bases and J by 6 bases, leaving 9 bases of the junction without a gene match. The CDR3 sequence holds 18 residues, the cysteine and phenylalanine included. CDR3 DNA is the only sequence kept; it has 54 bases, read in frame from the first base.